This entry lists 8 T cell receptor beta chains sequenced from one sample in a study of T-cell memory formation after mild COVID-19. Each CDR3 protein is one row after TCRdb ran MiXCR on the 5' RACE reads. The table records some 270,000 distinct CDR3 sequences, over 15% of them present only once. Sequences were obtained from PBMCs or a T cell subset sorted from them (not recorded which). The source of these receptors is an adult woman who had mild COVID-19 (a few samples of this study predate the infection). Cell type and time point are not known.

This clonotype was seen only a few times. The J gene is TRBJ1-2, the V gene TRBV25-1; D possibly corresponds to TRBD1 (5 bases). The germline V and J ends were trimmed by 8 bases and 3 bases, with 13 bases remaining between them. This CDR3 has 13 amino acids. The germline CDR1 and CDR2 sequences are MGHDK and SYGVNS. CDR3 bases: TGTGCCAGCCAAGGGGTTCTAGACTATGGCTACACCTTC. Encoded protein: CASQGVLDYGYTF.

This clonotype has a handful of counts. The rearrangement uses TRBV5-1 and TRBJ2-1, with 7 bases identical to TRBD1. Unmatched junction bases numbered 7, after V lost 4 bases and J lost 6 bases. Germline loops: CDR1 SGHRS, CDR2 YFSETQ. CDR3 length: 14 residues. CDR3 sequence (DNA): TGCGCCAGCAGCCCCGGGACAGCCCCCAATGAGCAGTTCTTC. Translating gives CASSPGTAPNEQFF.

The rearrangement links TRBV20-1 to TRBJ1-6; 8 bases fit TRBD1. The CDR3 totals 16 residues. Trimming cost V 6 bases and J 3 bases; bases outside gene matches: 10. The germline CDR1 and CDR2 sequences are DFQATT and SNEGSKA (reference sequence). CDR3: CSAIPGGAYYNSPLHF. As DNA, the CDR3 is TGCAGTGCCATACCAGGGGGCGCCTACTATAATTCACCCCTCCACTTT.

This rearrangement joins TRBV18 to TRBJ1-1, with D possibly being TRBD1 (5 bases). The germline V and J ends were trimmed by 2 bases and 0 bases, with 16 bases remaining between them. The germline V gene encodes CDR1 KGHSH and CDR2 LQKENI. The CDR3 is 17 amino acids. CDR3 loop: CASSPTPWRGLNTEAFF. The CDR3 DNA sequence: TGTGCCAGCTCACCAACACCGTGGCGGGGACTGAACACTGAAGCTTTCTTT.

This clonotype was picked up a small number of times. This sequence joins TRBV20-1 and TRBJ2-3; D possibly matches TRBD1 or TRBD2 (5 bases each). Germline V gene sequence: CDR1 DFQATT, CDR2 SNEGSKA (reference sequence). This CDR3 comprises 14 residues. Trimming left V 5 bases short and J 6 bases short, with 18 bases between. CDR3 region: CSAGGPPFYDTQYF. CDR3 in DNA: TGCAGTGCTGGGGGACCGCCTTTCTACGATACGCAGTATTTT.

The V and J genes are TRBV12-3 or TRBV12-4 and TRBJ2-7; TRBD2 aligns across 11 bases. The V gene end was trimmed by 8 bases and the J gene end by 4 bases; junction bases not matched to a gene: 1. The CDR3 consists of 12 residues. CDR3 DNA: TGTGCCAGCGGGACTAGCGGTTACGAGCAGTACTTC. Translating it yields CASGTSGYEQYF.

The chain combines TRBV6-2 or TRBV6-3 with TRBJ2-7; 9 bases align to TRBD2. The CDR3 length is 13 residues. The V segment lost 5 bases and the J segment 4 bases; nucleotides outside the gene matches: 3. Germline values: CDR1 MNHEY, CDR2 SVGEGT. The CDR3 sequence is CASSGTSKYEQYF. Here the CDR3 DNA reads TGTGCCAGCAGTGGGACTAGCAAGTACGAGCAGTACTTC.

This clonotype was seen only a few times. The chain has TRBV7-9 and TRBJ1-2, with D unresolved. The CDR3 covers 15 residues. Per germline, CDR1 SEHNR and CDR2 FQNEAQ (reference sequence). The ends were cut back, 2 bases at V and 10 bases at J, with 20 bases in the middle. This CDR3 reads CASSLRPPPVLDYTF. The DNA of the CDR3 is TGTGCCAGCAGCTTACGGCCCCCCCCGGTCTTGGACTACACCTTC.